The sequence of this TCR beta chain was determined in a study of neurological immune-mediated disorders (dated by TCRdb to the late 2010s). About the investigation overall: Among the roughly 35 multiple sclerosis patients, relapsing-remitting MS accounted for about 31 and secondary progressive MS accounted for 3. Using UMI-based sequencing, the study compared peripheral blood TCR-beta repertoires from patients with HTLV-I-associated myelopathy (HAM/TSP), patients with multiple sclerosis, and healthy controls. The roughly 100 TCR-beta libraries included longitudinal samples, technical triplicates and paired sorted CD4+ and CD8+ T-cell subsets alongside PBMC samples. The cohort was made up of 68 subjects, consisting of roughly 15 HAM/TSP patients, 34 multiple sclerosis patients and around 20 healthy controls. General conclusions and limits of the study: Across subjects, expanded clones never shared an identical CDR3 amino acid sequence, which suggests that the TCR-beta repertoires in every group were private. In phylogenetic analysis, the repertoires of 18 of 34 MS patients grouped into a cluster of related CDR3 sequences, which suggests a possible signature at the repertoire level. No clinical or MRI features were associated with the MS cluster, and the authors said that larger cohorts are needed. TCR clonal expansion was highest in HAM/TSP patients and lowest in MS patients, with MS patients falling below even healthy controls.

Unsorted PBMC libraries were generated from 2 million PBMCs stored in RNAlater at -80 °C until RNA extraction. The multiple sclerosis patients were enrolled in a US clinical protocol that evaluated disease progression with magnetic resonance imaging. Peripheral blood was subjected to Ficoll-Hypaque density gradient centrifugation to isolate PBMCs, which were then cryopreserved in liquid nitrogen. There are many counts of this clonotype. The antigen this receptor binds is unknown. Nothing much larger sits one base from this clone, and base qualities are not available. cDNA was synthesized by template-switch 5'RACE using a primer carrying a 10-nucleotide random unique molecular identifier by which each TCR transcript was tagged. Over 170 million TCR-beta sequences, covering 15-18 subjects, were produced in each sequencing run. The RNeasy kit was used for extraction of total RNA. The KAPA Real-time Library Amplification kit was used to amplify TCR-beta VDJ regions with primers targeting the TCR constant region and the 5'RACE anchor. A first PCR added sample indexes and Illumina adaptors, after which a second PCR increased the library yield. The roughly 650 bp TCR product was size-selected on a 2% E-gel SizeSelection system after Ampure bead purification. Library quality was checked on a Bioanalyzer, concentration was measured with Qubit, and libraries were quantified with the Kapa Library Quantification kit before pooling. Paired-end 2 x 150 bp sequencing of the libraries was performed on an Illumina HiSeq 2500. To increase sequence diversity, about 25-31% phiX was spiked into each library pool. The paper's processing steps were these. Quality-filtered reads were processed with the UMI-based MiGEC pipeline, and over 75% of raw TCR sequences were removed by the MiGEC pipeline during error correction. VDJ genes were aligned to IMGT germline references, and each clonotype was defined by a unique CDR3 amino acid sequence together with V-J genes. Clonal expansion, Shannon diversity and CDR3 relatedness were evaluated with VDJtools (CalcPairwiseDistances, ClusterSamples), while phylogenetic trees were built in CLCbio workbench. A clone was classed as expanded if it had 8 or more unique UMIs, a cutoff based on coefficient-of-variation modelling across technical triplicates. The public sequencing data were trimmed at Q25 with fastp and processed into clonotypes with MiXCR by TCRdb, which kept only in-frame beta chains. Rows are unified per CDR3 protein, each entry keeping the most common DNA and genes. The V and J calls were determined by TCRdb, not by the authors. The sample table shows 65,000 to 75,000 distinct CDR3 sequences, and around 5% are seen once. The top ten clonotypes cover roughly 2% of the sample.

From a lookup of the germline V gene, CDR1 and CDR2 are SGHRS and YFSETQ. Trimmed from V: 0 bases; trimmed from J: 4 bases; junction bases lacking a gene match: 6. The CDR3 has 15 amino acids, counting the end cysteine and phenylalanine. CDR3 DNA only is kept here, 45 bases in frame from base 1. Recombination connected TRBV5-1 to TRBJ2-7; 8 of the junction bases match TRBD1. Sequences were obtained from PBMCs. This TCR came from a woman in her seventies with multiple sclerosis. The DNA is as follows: TGCGCCAGCAGCTTGGAGATGGACAGGGTGTACGAGCAGTACTTC. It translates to CASSLEMDRVYEQYF.